One sample yielded the 32 T cell receptor beta chains listed below, sequenced in a study of blood T cells in healthy people across ages. A J-beta primer mix and a sample-barcoded 5' primer were used in a second PCR of roughly 6 to 12 cycles. TCRdb recomputed calls from the 5' RACE reads with MiXCR, one row per CDR3 protein. The table records roughly 1,800,000 distinct CDR3 sequences, around 50% of them present only once. Sequences were obtained from blood. The receptors were gathered from a woman between 35 and 50 years old in good health.

This rearrangement joins TRBV9 to TRBJ2-5; D is uncertain. V dropped 4 bases and J dropped 5 bases, with 12 bases sitting between them. The CDR3 consists of 13 residues. The germline V gene encodes CDR1 SGDLS and CDR2 YYNGEE. The CDR3 nucleotides read TGTGCCAGCAGCCCTGCGGCCTGGGAGACCCAGTACTTC. Its protein product is CASSPAAWETQYF.

The chain has TRBV6-2 or TRBV6-3 and TRBJ1-6, with D unclear. V lost 5 bases, J lost 12 bases, and 17 bases lay in between. Germline V gene sequence: CDR1 MNHEY, CDR2 SVGEGT. This CDR3 is 14 amino acids long. The CDR3 DNA reads as TGTGCCAGCAGTCGCCCGGATCTACGGCAACCCCTCCACTTT. Translated: CASSRPDLRQPLHF.

This chain links TRBV24-1 with TRBJ2-1, with D maybe TRBD1 (6 bases). With the DNA end fitting TRBJ2-7 better, the J assignment may be wrong. Germline lookup yields CDR1 KGHDR and CDR2 SFDVKD. The CDR3 loop spans 16 amino acids. The DNA of the CDR3 is TGTGCCACCAGTGACCCTGGGGCAGGGGAGTACAATGAGCAGTACTTC. This encodes CATSDPGAGEYNEQYF.

The chain couples TRBV18 to TRBJ2-3; the match to TRBD1 covers 10 bases. CDR1 is KGHSH, CDR2 LQKENI, per germline. The V gene end was trimmed by 0 bases and the J gene end by 2 bases; junction bases not matched to a gene: 20. CDR3 length equals 22 residues. CDR3 loop: CASSPPGRILRDRGRDTDTQYF. CDR3 DNA sequence: TGTGCCAGCTCACCACCAGGGAGGATATTGCGGGACAGGGGAAGAGACACAGATACGCAGTATTTT.

The rearrangement links TRBV27 to TRBJ1-2, with 7 bases aligning to TRBD1. This CDR3 is 16 amino acids long. The germline V gene has CDR1 MNHEY and CDR2 SMNVEV (reference sequence). The junction had 10 bases not matched to a gene; V was cut back by 3 bases and J by 3 bases. The CDR3 sequence is CASSFLSGGVDYGYTF. The CDR3 DNA reads as TGTGCCAGCAGTTTCCTCTCAGGGGGGGTCGACTATGGCTACACCTTC.

The CDR3 spells CASSLVMVGYSPLHF. The CDR3 nucleotides are TGTGCCAGCAGCTTAGTAATGGTTGGATATTCACCCCTCCACTTT. The V call is TRBV7-2, the J call TRBJ1-6; no firm D call. CDR1 and CDR2 (germline): SGHTA, FQGNSA. With 1 base removed from V and 8 bases from J, the gap between germline ends came to 12 bases. The CDR3 covers 15 residues.

The sample holds a few counts of this clonotype. V and J are TRBV6-2 or TRBV6-3 and TRBJ1-5; perhaps TRBD1 as D (5 bases). The germline V gene encodes CDR1 MNHEY and CDR2 SVGEGT. The CDR3 runs to 15 residues. Between the trimmed V and J ends, which lost 0 bases and 3 bases, there was a span of 9 bases. CDR3 sequence: CASSYSSRANQPQHF. The CDR3 DNA is TGTGCCAGCAGTTACTCGTCCAGGGCCAATCAGCCCCAGCATTTT.

This clonotype showed up just a few times. The chain carries TRBV18 and TRBJ2-5, with D maybe TRBD2 (5 bases). Germline CDR1 KGHSH, CDR2 LQKENI. V lost 2 bases to trimming and J lost 2 bases, with 15 bases between them. CDR3 length equals 16 residues. CDR3 coding DNA: TGTGCCAGCTCACCAAGGCTAGCAGGCCTACAAGAGACCCAGTACTTC. As protein: CASSPRLAGLQETQYF.

In its sample, this clonotype was seen a few times. The chain recombines TRBV5-5 with TRBJ2-3; D remains unclear. V gave up 4 bases and J gave up 2 bases, with 8 bases separating them. Germline V gives CDR1 SGHKS, CDR2 YYEKEE (reference sequence). The CDR3 has 13 amino acids. The CDR3 is CASSHANTDTQYF. CDR3 DNA sequence: TGTGCCAGCAGCCATGCGAACACAGATACGCAGTATTTT.

This clonotype was found a few times. J is TRBJ2-3 and V is TRBV6-5, with 9 bases identical to TRBD2. Germline CDR1 reads MNHEY; CDR2 reads SVGAGI. The CDR3 sequence is 15 residues long. V gave up 4 bases and J gave up 4 bases; unmatched junction bases: 6. CDR3 region: CASSSVSGGSDTQYF. CDR3 bases: TGTGCCAGCAGTTCCGTCAGCGGGGGGTCAGATACGCAGTATTTT.

The V and J genes are TRBV10-3 and TRBJ1-1; D gene ambiguous. This CDR3 has 12 residues. Per the germline V gene, CDR1 is ENHRY and CDR2 is SYGVKD. The V end was cut by 2 bases, the J end by 2 bases, with 3 bases between. Written as DNA, the CDR3 is TGTGCCATCAGTGAGGAAAACACTGAAGCTTTCTTT. Its protein product is CAISEENTEAFF.

V and J are TRBV13 and TRBJ2-3, with TRBD2 matching over 10 bases. After removal of 3 bases from V and 5 bases from J, the junction contained 5 bases not matched to a gene. The CDR3 is 15 amino acids. Germline CDR1 is PRHDT and CDR2 is FYEKMQ (reference sequence). The chain's CDR3 is CASSFTSGELDTQYF. Written as DNA, the CDR3 is TGTGCCAGCAGCTTTACTAGCGGGGAGCTAGATACGCAGTATTTT.

The chain employs TRBV7-2 and TRBJ1-5; D possibly corresponds to TRBD1 (6 bases). CDR3 length: 15 amino acids. CDR1 SGHTA and CDR2 FQGNSA come from the germline V gene. The V gene lost 5 bases and the J gene lost 0 bases, with 11 bases spanning the gap. The CDR3 nucleotides are TGTGCCAGCAGCGTCGGGACACTTAGCAATCAGCCCCAGCATTTT. It translates to CASSVGTLSNQPQHF.

This clonotype was seen only a few times. This chain connects TRBV7-2 to TRBJ2-1; D is possibly TRBD1 (6 bases). Germline V CDR1 and CDR2: SGHTA, FQGNSA. V was shortened by 0 bases and J by 6 bases, with 12 bases between the two germline ends. This CDR3 has 15 amino acids. The CDR3 sequence: CASSLAGTSANEQFF. For the CDR3, the DNA is TGTGCCAGCAGCTTAGCCGGGACATCCGCCAATGAGCAGTTCTTC. The entire variable domain, with the rest obtained from reference TRBV7-2 and TRBJ2-1, is as follows: GAGVSQSPSNKVTEKGKDVELRCDPISGHTALYWYRQSLGQGLEFLIYFQGNSAPDKSGLPSDRFSAERTGGSVSTLTIQRTQQEDSAVYLCASSLAGTSANEQFFGPGTRLTVL.

This clonotype was seen more than once but under ten times. V gene TRBV5-5 combines with J gene TRBJ2-3; a weak D match, TRBD2 (7 bases). CDR1 is SGHKS, CDR2 YYEKEE, per germline (reference sequence). The CDR3 contains 14 residues. V was cut by 3 bases and J by 5 bases, with 13 bases left in between. This chain's CDR3 is CASSWGGSGDTQYF. The DNA for the CDR3 is TGTGCCAGCAGCTGGGGGGGCTCGGGAGATACGCAGTATTTT. Looking up the rest from reference TRBV5-5 and TRBJ2-3 gives the full variable domain: DAGVTQSPTHLIKTRGQQVTLRCSPISGHKSVSWYQQVLGQGPQFIFQYYEKEERGRGNFPDRFSARQFPNYSSELNVNALLLGDSALYLCASSWGGSGDTQYFGPGTRLTVL.

The CDR3 region is CSAEGSLSDTQYF. Written as DNA, the CDR3 is TGCAGTGCGGAAGGTTCCCTATCTGATACGCAGTATTTT. This chain connects TRBV20-1 to TRBJ2-3; D is ambiguous. The CDR3 is 13 residues long. The germline V and J ends were trimmed by 6 bases and 6 bases, with 16 bases remaining between them. CDR1 is DFQATT, CDR2 SNEGSKA, per germline (reference sequence).

Worth noting for this clonotype: One junction end does not reproduce the germline sequence, and a read error may be involved. V usage is TRBV7-7 and J usage is TRBJ2-5; D possibly corresponds to TRBD2 (6 bases). There are 15 residues in the CDR3. The germline V gene encodes CDR1 SSHAT and CDR2 FNYEAQ (reference sequence). In DNA form, the CDR3 reads TGTGCTAGCAGCTTCGGCGGGGCCGCAGGAGAGACCCAGTACTTC. This translates into CASSFGGAAGETQYF.

V gene TRBV20-1 combines with J gene TRBJ1-6; D remains unclear. From germline, CDR1 is DFQATT and CDR2 SNEGSKA (reference sequence). V was shortened by 5 bases and J by 5 bases, with 16 bases between the two germline ends. The CDR3 loop spans 15 amino acids. The CDR3 loop reads CSAQPRAADNSPLHF. In nucleotides, the CDR3 is TGCAGTGCTCAACCCCGGGCCGCGGATAATTCACCCCTCCACTTT.

This clonotype was seen just once. This chain links TRBV28 with TRBJ2-7, with D perhaps given as TRBD1 or TRBD2 (6 bases each). The germline CDR1 and CDR2 sequences are MDHEN and SYDVKM. V was trimmed by 9 bases and J by 7 bases, leaving 22 bases between them. The CDR3 consists of 14 residues. The chain's CDR3 is CASGPGALYNEQYF. The CDR3 region has the DNA TGTGCCAGTGGTCCGGGGGCACTCTACAATGAGCAGTACTTC.

The rearrangement joins TRBV4-3 to TRBJ2-5, with D possibly matching TRBD1 (6 bases). V lost 0 bases to trimming and J lost 5 bases, with 13 bases between them. The CDR3 has 15 amino acids. Germline assignment: CDR1 LGHNA and CDR2 YSLEER. The CDR3 loop is CASSQERTDSETQYF. In DNA form, the CDR3 reads TGCGCCAGCAGCCAAGAAAGGACAGATTCGGAGACCCAGTACTTC.

The chain has TRBV5-4 and TRBJ1-2; 7 bases match TRBD1. CDR1 is SGHNT, CDR2 YYREEE, per germline (reference sequence). This CDR3 region has 15 residues. V trimming: 5 bases; J trimming: 8 bases; junction bases outside the gene matches: 15. The chain's CDR3 is CASRSPGTASRGYTF. CDR3 sequence (DNA): TGTGCCAGCAGATCCCCCGGGACAGCCTCTCGGGGCTACACCTTC.

The rearrangement joins TRBV20-1 to TRBJ1-2; D call uncertain. Germline-derived CDR1 and CDR2 are DFQATT and SNEGSKA (reference sequence). The V end lost 1 base, the J end lost 6 bases, and 9 bases lay between the germline ends. The CDR3 sequence is 12 residues long. CDR3 in DNA: TGCAGTGCTAGAGTCACATCGCATGGCTACACCTTC. It encodes CSARVTSHGYTF.

The gene calls are TRBV27 and TRBJ2-3; tentative D call: TRBD2 (6 bases). CDR3 length equals 16 residues. Deletions cut 4 bases from V and 2 bases from J, with 16 bases between. The V gene's germline CDR1 is MNHEY and CDR2 SMNVEV (reference sequence). The CDR3 region is CASSSFRLAITDTQYF. The CDR3 DNA reads as TGTGCCAGCAGTTCTTTTAGGCTAGCGATCACAGATACGCAGTATTTT.

This sequence joins TRBV5-1 and TRBJ2-2; 9 bases map to TRBD1. V lost 4 bases to trimming and J lost 4 bases; unmatched junction nucleotides: 5. CDR3 length equals 15 residues. Germline V gives CDR1 SGHRS, CDR2 YFSETQ. CDR3 amino acids: CASSTRTGATGELFF. DNA for the CDR3: TGCGCCAGCAGCACAAGGACAGGGGCCACCGGGGAGCTGTTTTTT.

The rearrangement links TRBV28 to TRBJ1-5; D might be TRBD1 (5 bases). The CDR3 spans 16 residues. V lost 2 bases and J 0 bases, leaving 11 bases between the germline ends. Germline assignment: CDR1 MDHEN and CDR2 SYDVKM. CDR3 sequence (DNA): TGTGCCAGCAGTTTAGTAAGGGGAGCTAGCAATCAGCCCCAGCATTTT. It is translated as CASSLVRGASNQPQHF.

The chain carries TRBV20-1 and TRBJ2-1, with TRBD1 matching over 10 bases. Trimming took 5 bases from V and 1 from J; bases not matched to a gene: 2. This CDR3 has 14 amino acids. Germline lookup yields CDR1 DFQATT and CDR2 SNEGSKA (reference sequence). The CDR3, as DNA: TGCAGTGCTGGGGACAGGGGATCCTACAATGAGCAGTTCTTC. It is translated as CSAGDRGSYNEQFF.

V is TRBV28 and J is TRBJ2-7; 9 positions agree with TRBD1. The germline CDR1 and CDR2 sequences are MDHEN and SYDVKM. The CDR3 runs 13 residues. J was trimmed by 4 bases and V by 6 bases; bases with no gene match: 4. The CDR3 nucleotides read TGTGCCAGCAGGCCCGACAGGGGGTACGAGCAGTACTTC. Translating it yields CASRPDRGYEQYF.

V usage is TRBV11-2 and J usage is TRBJ2-1; 7 bases are shared with TRBD2. Germline CDR1 and CDR2: SGHAT and FQNNGV. The ends lost 5 bases at V and 8 bases at J; junction bases unmatched: 15. The length of the CDR3 is 16 residues. Written as DNA, the CDR3 is TGTGCCAGCAGCCGGAGGCGGGGGTCCCCTAGCCATGAGCAGTTCTTC. Protein sequence: CASSRRRGSPSHEQFF.

This clonotype has a handful of counts. This chain joins TRBV24-1 and TRBJ2-1, with a tentative D call TRBD1 (5 bases). The germline gives CDR1 KGHDR, CDR2 SFDVKD. V was clipped by 5 bases and J by 10 bases, with 11 bases between them. The length of the CDR3 is 12 residues. The CDR3 reads CATSGQGWEQFF. CDR3 in DNA: TGTGCCACCAGTGGGCAGGGTTGGGAGCAGTTCTTC.

V and J are TRBV6-5 and TRBJ2-7, with D possibly TRBD2 on 5 matching bases. The end of the DNA is better explained by TRBJ2-4, so the J call may be wrong. Per the germline V gene, CDR1 is MNHEY and CDR2 is SVGAGI. The CDR3 loop spans 14 amino acids. CDR3 region: CASSNREGRNIQYF. The CDR3 DNA follows: TGTGCCAGCAGCAACCGAGAGGGTCGGAACATTCAGTACTTC.

Of note for this clonotype: One junction end does not reproduce the germline sequence, and a read error may be involved. J is TRBJ2-1 and V is TRBV24-1; D gene unclear. The CDR3 is 14 residues long. Germline-derived CDR1 and CDR2 are KGHDR and SFDVKD. CDR3 region: CVTSVAGANNEQFF. As DNA, the CDR3 is TGTGTCACCAGTGTGGCAGGAGCCAACAATGAGCAGTTCTTC.

The chain links TRBV27 to TRBJ2-1; a possible D gene is TRBD1 (5 bases). Germline CDR1 reads MNHEY; CDR2 reads SMNVEV (reference sequence). Between the trimmed V and J ends, which lost 3 bases and 6 bases, there was a span of 9 bases. The CDR3 sequence is 13 residues long. Here the CDR3 reads CASSFQGPNEQFF. The DNA for the CDR3 is TGTGCCAGCAGTTTCCAGGGCCCCAATGAGCAGTTCTTC.